This TCR beta chain emerged from a study of shared clonotypes between healthy human individuals. Broader study findings: Apart from blood, nothing was sampled; tissue repertoires likely differ.

With regard to this clone: Its antigen is currently unknown. Other DNA sequences in the same sample also yield this CDR3.

The length of the CDR3 is 13 residues. CDR1 MDHEN and CDR2 SYDVKM come from the germline V gene. The ends were cut back, 3 bases at V and 0 bases at J, with 5 bases in the middle. Execution of the assay was at deep level. Profiled with immunoSEQ multiplex PCR; TCRdb holds only in-frame clones, not every one. Of more than 2 million clones in the sample, more than 90% were seen once. Material: naive CD4+ T cells sorted from blood. Documented subset: CD45RA+ positively selected. The sequence was collected from a man aged 18 to 30 in good health. The chain links TRBV28 to TRBJ1-1; no definite D call. The chain's CDR3 is CASSFGLNTEAFF. The CDR3 coding sequence is TGTGCCAGCAGTTTTGGGCTGAACACTGAAGCTTTCTTT.